These T cell receptor beta chains were read from a single sample in a study of T cell clones after liver transplantation. Sequencing used immunoSEQ multiplex PCR; TCRdb keeps in-frame clones, though not all of them. The table records 95,000 to 130,000 clones, over 75% of them present only once. The sample in question was CD4+ T cells from blood, obtained 12 months after liver transplant. These TCRs come from a human patient who received a liver transplant. The T cells may partly be graft donor cells. Both conserved end residues are trimmed from each CDR3. The D gene is left open where the match is weak.

cdr3_length | d_call | v_call | cdr3_aa
12 | TRBD1 | TRBV5-1 | ASKTGPNTGELF
12 | TRBD2 | TRBV29-1 | SVAPSGVNNEQF
13 | - | TRBV27 | ASSLGRTPGETQY
13 | TRBD1 | TRBV30 | AWSGMDRGTGELF
11 | - | TRBV5-1 | ASSFAISETQY
11 | - | TRBV15 | ATGQNLYNEQF
12 | TRBD1 | TRBV7-3 | ASSLNRGSDTQY
10 | TRBD1 | TRBV28 | ASNTGGVGYT
10 | - | TRBV7-9 | ASSLGGEKLF
13 | TRBD2 | TRBV28 | ASRSGAGARYEQY
10 | - | TRBV12-5 | ASVGVQETQY
11 | - | TRBV19 | ASNVLGTTEAF
10 | - | TRBV29-1 | SVDSPGVEAF
12 | - | TRBV6-5 | ASSYRLLVDEQY
12 | TRBD1 | TRBV27 | ASSLSGGGYGYT
12 | - | TRBV11-2 | ASSTETRTGELF
15 | TRBD1 | TRBV7-6 | ASTLEPGQGAGSPLH
10 | - | TRBV28 | ASSVGNTEAF
13 | TRBD2 | TRBV19 | ASSIGGGPNAEQY
12 | - | TRBV19 | ASSIDHSYNEQF
12 | - | TRBV2 | ASSLGGALETQY
14 | - | TRBV9 | ASSGPFRGSTDTQY
12 | - | TRBV29-1 | SALGQRRHNEQF
12 | - | TRBV18 | ASSPGLAKNIQY
15 | - | TRBV21-1 | ASSKSTPQTLYPGYT
16 | TRBD1 | TRBV19 | ASSRRTGGVGQDQPQH